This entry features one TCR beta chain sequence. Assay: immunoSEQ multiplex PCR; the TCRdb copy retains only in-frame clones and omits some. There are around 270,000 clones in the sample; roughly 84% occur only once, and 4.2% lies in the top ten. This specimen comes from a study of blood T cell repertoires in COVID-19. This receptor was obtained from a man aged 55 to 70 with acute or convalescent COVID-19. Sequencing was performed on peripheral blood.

CDR3: CASSNSQGFRSPLHF. CDR3 nucleotides: TGCGCCAGCAGCAACTCACAGGGTTTTAGGTCACCCCTCCACTTT. The chain is built from TRBV5-1 and TRBJ1-6; tentative D call: TRBD1 (6 bases). Between the trimmed V and J ends, which lost 4 bases and 10 bases, there was a span of 18 bases. CDR1 and CDR2 from the germline V gene are SGHRS and YFSETQ. The CDR3 sequence is 15 residues long.